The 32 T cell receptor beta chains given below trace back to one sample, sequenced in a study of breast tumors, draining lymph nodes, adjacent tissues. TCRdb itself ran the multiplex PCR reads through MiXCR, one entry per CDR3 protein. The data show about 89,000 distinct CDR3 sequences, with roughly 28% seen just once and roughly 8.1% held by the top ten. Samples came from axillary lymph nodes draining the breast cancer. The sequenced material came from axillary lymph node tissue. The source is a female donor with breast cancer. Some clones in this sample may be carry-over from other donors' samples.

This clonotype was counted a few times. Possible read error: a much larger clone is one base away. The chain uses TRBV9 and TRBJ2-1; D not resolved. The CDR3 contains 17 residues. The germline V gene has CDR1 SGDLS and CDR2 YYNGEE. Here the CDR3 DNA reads TGTGCCAGCAGCGCGCGTCTTTTTCCGGGCTCCTACACTGAGCAGTTCTTC. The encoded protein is CASSARLFPGSYTEQFF.

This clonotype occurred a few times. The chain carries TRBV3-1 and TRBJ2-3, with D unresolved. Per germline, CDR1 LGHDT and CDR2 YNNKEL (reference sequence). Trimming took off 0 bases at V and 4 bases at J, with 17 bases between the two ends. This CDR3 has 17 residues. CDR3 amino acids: CASSQDPPSPRADTQYF. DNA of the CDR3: TGTGCCAGCAGCCAAGATCCCCCCTCACCCCGGGCAGATACGCAGTATTTT.

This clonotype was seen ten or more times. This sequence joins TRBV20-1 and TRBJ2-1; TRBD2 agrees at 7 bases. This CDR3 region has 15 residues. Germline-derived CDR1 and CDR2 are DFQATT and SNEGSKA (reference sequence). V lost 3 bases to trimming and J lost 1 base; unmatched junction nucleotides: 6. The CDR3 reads CSASQAGVSYNEQFF. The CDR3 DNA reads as TGCAGTGCTAGCCAGGCGGGAGTTTCCTACAATGAGCAGTTCTTC.

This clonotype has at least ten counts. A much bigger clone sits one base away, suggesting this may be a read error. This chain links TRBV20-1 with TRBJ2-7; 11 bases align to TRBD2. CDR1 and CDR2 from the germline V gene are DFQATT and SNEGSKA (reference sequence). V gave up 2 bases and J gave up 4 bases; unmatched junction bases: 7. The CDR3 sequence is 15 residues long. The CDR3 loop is CSARPETSGTYEQYF. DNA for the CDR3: TGCAGTGCTAGACCGGAGACTAGCGGGACATACGAGCAGTACTTC.

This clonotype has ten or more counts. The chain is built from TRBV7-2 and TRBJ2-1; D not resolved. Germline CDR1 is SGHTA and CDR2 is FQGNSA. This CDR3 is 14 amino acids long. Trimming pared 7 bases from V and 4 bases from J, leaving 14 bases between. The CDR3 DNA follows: TGTGCCAGCACCTCAGGACGGAGATACAATGAGCAGTTCTTC. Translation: CASTSGRRYNEQFF.

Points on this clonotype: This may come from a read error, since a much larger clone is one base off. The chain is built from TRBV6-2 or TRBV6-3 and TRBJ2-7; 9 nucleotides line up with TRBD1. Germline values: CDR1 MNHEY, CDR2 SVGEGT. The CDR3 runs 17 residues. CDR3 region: CASSPAYRDRETYVQYF. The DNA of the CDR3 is TGTGCCAGCAGTCCCGCTTACCGGGACAGGGAAACCTACGTGCAGTACTTC.

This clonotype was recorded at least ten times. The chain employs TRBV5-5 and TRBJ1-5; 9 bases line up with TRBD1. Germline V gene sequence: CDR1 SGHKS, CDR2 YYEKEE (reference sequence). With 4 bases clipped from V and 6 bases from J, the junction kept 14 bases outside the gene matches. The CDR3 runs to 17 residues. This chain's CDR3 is CASSLGQGRASIQPQHF. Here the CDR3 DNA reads TGTGCCAGCAGCCTGGGACAGGGTAGGGCCTCAATTCAGCCCCAGCATTTT.

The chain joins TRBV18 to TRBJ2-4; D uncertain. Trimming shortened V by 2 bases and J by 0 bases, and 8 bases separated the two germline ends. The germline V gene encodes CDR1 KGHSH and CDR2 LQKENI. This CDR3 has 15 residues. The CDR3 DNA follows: TGTGCCAGCTCACCAGCAGTTCTAGCCAAAAACATTCAGTACTTC. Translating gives CASSPAVLAKNIQYF.

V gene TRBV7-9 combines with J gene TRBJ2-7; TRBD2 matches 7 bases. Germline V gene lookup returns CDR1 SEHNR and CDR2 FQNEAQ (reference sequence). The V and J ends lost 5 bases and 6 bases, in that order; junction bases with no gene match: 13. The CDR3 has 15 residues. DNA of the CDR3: TGTGCCAGCAGCAATCGACACCTCGGGGAGGGCGAGCAGTACTTC. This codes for CASSNRHLGEGEQYF.

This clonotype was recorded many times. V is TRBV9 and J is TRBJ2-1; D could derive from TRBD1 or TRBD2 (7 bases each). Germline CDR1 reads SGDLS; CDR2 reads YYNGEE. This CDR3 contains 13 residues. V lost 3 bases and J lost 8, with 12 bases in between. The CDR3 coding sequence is TGTGCCAGCAGCGCAGGGGGGGGAGATGAGCAGTTCTTC. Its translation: CASSAGGGDEQFF. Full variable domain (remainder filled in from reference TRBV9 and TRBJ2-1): DSGVTQTPKHLITATGQRVTLRCSPRSGDLSVYWYQQSLDQGLQFLIQYYNGEERAKGNILERFSAQQFPDLHSELNLSSLELGDSALYFCASSAGGGDEQFFGPGTRLTVL.

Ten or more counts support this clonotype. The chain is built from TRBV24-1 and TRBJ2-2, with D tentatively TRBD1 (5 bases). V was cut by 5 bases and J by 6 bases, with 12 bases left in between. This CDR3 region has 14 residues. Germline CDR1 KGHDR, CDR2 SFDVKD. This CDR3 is CATSGGWGAGELFF. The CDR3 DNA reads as TGTGCCACCAGTGGGGGTTGGGGCGCCGGGGAGCTGTTTTTT.

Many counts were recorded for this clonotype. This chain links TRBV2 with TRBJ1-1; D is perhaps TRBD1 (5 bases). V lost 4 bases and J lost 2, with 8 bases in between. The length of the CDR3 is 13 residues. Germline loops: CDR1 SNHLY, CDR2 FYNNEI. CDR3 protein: CASSVQANTEAFF. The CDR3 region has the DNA TGTGCCAGCAGTGTACAGGCAAACACTGAAGCTTTCTTT.

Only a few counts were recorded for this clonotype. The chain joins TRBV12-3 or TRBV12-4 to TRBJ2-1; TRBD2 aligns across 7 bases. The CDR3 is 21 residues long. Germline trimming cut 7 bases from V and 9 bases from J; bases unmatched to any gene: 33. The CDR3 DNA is TGTGCCAGCACTCTCGGAAGTGGGGTGGGGCAGGGTACGGGAGGCCGGGGTGAGCAGTTCTTC. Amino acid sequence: CASTLGSGVGQGTGGRGEQFF.

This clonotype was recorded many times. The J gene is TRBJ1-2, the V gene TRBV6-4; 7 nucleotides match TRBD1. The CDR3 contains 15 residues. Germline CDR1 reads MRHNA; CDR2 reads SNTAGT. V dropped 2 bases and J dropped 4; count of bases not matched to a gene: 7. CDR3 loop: CASSDHLRDSYGYTF. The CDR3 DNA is TGTGCCAGCAGTGACCACCTCCGGGACAGCTATGGCTACACCTTC.

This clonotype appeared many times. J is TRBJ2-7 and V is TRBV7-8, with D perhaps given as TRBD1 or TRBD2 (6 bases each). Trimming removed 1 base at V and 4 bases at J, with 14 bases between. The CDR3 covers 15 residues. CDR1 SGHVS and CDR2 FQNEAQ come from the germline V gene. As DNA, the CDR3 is TGTGCCAGCAGCTTAGAAAACGGGGGCTGGTACGAGCAGTACTTC. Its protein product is CASSLENGGWYEQYF.

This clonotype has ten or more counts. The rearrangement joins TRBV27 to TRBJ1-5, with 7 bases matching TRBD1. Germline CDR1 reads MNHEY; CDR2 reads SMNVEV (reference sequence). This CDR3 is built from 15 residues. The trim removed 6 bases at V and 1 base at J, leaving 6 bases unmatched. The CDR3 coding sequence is TGTGCCAGCAGACCACAGGGGCCGAGCAATCAGCCCCAGCATTTT. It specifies CASRPQGPSNQPQHF.

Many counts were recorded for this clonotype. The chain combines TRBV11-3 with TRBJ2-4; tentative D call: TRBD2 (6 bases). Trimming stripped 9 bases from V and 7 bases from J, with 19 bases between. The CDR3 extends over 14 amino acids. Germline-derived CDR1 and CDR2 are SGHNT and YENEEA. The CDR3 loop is CASSFGGSRNIQYF. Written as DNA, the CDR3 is TGTGCCAGTTCCTTTGGGGGGTCGCGGAACATTCAGTACTTC.

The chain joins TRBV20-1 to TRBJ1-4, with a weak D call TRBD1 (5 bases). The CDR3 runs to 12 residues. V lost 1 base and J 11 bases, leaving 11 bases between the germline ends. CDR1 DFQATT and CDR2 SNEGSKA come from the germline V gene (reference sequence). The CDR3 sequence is CSARGGRDKLFF. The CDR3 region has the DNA TGCAGTGCTAGAGGGGGCAGGGACAAACTGTTTTTT.

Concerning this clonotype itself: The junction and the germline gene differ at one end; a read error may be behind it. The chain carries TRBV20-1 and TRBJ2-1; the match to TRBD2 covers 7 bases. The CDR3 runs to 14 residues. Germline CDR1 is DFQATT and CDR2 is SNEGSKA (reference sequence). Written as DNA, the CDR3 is TGCAGTGCAAAGCGGGACCAAGTTCACAATGAACAGTTCTTC. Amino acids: CSAKRDQVHNEQFF.

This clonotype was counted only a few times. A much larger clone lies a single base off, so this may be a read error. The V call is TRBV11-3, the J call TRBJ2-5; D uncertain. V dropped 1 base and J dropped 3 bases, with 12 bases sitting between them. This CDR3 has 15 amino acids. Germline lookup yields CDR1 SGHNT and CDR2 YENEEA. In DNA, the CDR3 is TGTGCCAGCAGCTTAGTAGGTCGGCGAGAAGAGACCCAGTACTTC. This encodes CASSLVGRREETQYF.

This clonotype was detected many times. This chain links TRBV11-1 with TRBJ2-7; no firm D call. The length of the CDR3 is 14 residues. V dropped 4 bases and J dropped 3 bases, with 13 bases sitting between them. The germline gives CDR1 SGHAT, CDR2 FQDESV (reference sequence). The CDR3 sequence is CASSSTSSVYEQYF. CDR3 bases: TGTGCCAGCAGCTCCACGAGCTCTGTCTACGAGCAGTACTTC.

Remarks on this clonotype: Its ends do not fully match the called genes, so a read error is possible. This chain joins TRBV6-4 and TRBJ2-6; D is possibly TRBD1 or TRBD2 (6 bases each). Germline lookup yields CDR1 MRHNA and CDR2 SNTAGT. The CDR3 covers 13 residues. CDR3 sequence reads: CASSLVQGGTEAF. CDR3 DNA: TGTGCCAGCAGCTTAGTACAGGGCGGGACTGAAGCTTTC.

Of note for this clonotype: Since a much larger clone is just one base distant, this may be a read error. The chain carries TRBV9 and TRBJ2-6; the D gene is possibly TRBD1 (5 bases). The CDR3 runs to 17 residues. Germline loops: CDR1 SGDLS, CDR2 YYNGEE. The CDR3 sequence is CASSSGPSRSGATVLTF. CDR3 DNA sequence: TGTGCCAGCAGCTCCGGGCCATCCCGCTCTGGGGCCACCGTCCTGACTTTC. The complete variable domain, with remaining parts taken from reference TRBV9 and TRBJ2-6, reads DSGVTQTPKHLITATGQRVTLRCSPRSGDLSVYWYQQSLDQGLQFLIQYYNGEERAKGNILERFSAQQFPDLHSELNLSSLELGDSALYFCASSSGPSRSGATVLTFGAGSRLTVL.

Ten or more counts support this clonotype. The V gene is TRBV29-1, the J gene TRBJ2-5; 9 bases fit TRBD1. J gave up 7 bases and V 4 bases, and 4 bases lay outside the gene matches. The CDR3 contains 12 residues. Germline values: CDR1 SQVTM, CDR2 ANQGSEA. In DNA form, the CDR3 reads TGCAGCGTTGTGGGACAGGGATGGACCCAGTACTTC. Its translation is CSVVGQGWTQYF. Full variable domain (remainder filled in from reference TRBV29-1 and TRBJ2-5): SAVISQKPSRDICQRGTSLTIQCQVDSQVTMMFWYRQQPGQSLTLIATANQGSEATYESGFVIDKFPISRPNLTFSTLTVSNMSPEDSSIYLCSVVGQGWTQYFGPGTRLLVL.

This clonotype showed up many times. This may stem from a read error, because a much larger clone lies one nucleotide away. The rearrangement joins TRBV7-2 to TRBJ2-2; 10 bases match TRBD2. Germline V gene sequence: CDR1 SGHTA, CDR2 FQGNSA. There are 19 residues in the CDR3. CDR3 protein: CASSSGGAGGIPNPGELFF. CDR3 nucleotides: TGTGCCAGCAGCTCCGGAGGAGCGGGAGGGATCCCGAACCCCGGGGAGCTGTTTTTT.

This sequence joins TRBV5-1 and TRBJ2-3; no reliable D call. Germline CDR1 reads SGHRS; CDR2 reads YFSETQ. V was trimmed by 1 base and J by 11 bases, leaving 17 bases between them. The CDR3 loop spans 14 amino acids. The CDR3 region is CASSLRSTLDMQYF. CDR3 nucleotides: TGCGCCAGCAGCTTGCGTAGCACATTAGACATGCAGTATTTT.

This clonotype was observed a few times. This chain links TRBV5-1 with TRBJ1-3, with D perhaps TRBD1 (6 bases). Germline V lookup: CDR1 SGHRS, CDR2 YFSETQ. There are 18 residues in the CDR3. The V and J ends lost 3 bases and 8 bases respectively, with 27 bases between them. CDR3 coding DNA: TGCGCCAGCAGCTCCGACCAGACAGGCAATCGGTATGGCTACACCATATATTTT. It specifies CASSSDQTGNRYGYTIYF.

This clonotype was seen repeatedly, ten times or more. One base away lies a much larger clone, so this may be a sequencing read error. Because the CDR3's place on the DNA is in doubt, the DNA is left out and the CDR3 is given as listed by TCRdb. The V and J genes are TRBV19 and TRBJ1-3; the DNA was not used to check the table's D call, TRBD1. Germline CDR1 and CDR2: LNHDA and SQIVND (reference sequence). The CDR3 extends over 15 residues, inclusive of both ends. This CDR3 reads CASSLRWGPGNTIHF.

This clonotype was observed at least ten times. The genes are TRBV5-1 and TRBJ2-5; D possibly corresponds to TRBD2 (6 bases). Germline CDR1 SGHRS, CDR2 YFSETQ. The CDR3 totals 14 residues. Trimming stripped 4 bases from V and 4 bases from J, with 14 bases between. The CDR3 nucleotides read TGCGCCAGCAGCCCCCCGGGGGTCCCAGAGACCCAGTACTTC. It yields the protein CASSPPGVPETQYF.

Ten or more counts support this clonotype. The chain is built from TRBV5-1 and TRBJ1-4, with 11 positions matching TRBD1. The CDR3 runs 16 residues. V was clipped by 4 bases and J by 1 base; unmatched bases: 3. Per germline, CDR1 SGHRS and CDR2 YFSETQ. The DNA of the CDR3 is TGCGCCAGCAGCGCGGGACAGGGGGGAACTAATGAAAAACTGTTTTTT. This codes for CASSAGQGGTNEKLFF.

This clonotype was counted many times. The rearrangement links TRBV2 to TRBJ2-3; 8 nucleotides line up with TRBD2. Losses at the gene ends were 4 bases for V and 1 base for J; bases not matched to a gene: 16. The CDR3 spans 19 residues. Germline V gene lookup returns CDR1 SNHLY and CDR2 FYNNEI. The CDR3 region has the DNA TGTGCCAGCAGTGGAGCCCGGGAGGGGCGGGAATGGGGCACAGATACGCAGTATTTT. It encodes CASSGAREGREWGTDTQYF.

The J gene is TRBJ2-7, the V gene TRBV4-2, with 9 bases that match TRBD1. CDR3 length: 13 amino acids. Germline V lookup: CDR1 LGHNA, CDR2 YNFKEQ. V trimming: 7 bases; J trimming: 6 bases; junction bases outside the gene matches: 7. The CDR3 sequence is CASTLGTGFEQYF. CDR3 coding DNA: TGTGCCAGCACCCTTGGGACAGGGTTCGAGCAGTACTTC.